This is a list of T cell receptor beta chains from one sample in a study of Graves' ophthalmopathy and Graves' hyperthyroidism. TCRdb reprocessed the multiplex PCR reads via MiXCR and lists one record per CDR3 protein. The table has about 210,000 distinct CDR3 sequences, under 30% seen once. The sequenced material came from peripheral blood. Receptors originate from a man aged 50 or older with Graves' ophthalmopathy. Both conserved end residues are part of each CDR3. The D gene is left open where the match is weak.

>TRBV6-5|TRBD2
CASSSAGGHASYEQYF
>TRBV6-2/TRBV6-3|.
CASRPIHRRATNEQYF
>TRBV12-5|.
CASGSGGSYEQYF
>TRBV6-2/TRBV6-3|TRBD2
CASSVAGKGTDTQYF
>TRBV5-1|.
CASSLQGRDTEAFF
>TRBV29-1|TRBD1
CSVDGTGVGSTEAFF
>TRBV30|TRBD2
CAWSVGAGGRETQYF
>TRBV5-1|TRBD2
CASSSGGGLAGSGSYEQYF
>TRBV5-5|TRBD2
CASRRLAGGTGELFF
>TRBV27|TRBD1
CASSYTGGRETQYF
>TRBV12-3/TRBV12-4|.
CASRRPDRGETQYF
>TRBV7-2|.
CASSLGYHQETQYF
>TRBV28|.
CASSSIGGYEQYF
>TRBV6-5|.
CASSLQIDSVYGYTF
>TRBV29-1|.
CSVSDRYNEQFF
>TRBV6-6|.
CASSYAGSGTGELFF
>TRBV4-2|TRBD2
CASSRLNGGAAKNIQYF
>TRBV12-3/TRBV12-4|TRBD2
CASSLVTSGSVWTGELFF
>TRBV6-4|TRBD1
CASSPWTGRSFANTGELFF
>TRBV19|TRBD1
CASSAERGQRETQYF
>TRBV7-2|TRBD1
CASSLDGGTAYNQPQHF
>TRBV28|.
CASSLWSSRNTEAFF
>TRBV6-2/TRBV6-3|TRBD1
CASSSRTGRYEQYF
>TRBV4-2|TRBD2
CASSPSLAGGPERQYF
>TRBV14|.
CASSQGGGVTEAFF
>TRBV20-1|.
CSARDRLSGELFF
>TRBV29-1|.
CSVVGDEQYF
>TRBV29-1|.
CSSLDVPETQYF